The 15 T cell receptor beta chains presented below share a single source sample, sequenced in a study of T cell repertoires in cytomegalovirus infection (dated by TCRdb to about 2019). According to the study, the label for this sample's treatment or condition signals: in vitro stimulation with specific CMV peptide epitopes to enrich CMV-specific T cells. TCRdb records Illumina HiSeq 1500 as the sequencer. TCRdb itself trimmed the public reads at Q25 with fastp, ran MiXCR and retained productive beta chains. Rows are combined by CDR3 protein, so each entry shows the most common genes and DNA. This sample has 700,000 to 850,000 distinct CDR3 sequences in its table, and roughly 33% of those were observed once. Roughly 12% of the sample belongs to the ten largest clones. Which antigens these TCRs recognize remains unknown. Specimen: cultured CD8+ T cells from PBMCs, collected from culture after CMV antigen stimulation. The receptor source for this set is a human donor in good health (CMV status not recorded). Some clones in this sample may be carry-over from other donors' samples.

The chain links TRBV7-4 to TRBJ2-3; tentatively, D is TRBD1 (5 bases). The germline V gene has CDR1 SGHVT and CDR2 SQSDAQ. This CDR3 is 17 amino acids long. V was cut by 5 bases and J by 4 bases, with 22 bases left in between. The chain's CDR3 is CASSLRPFQRGADTQYF. The DNA of the CDR3 is TGTGCCAGCAGCCTCAGGCCCTTCCAAAGGGGCGCAGATACGCAGTATTTT.

There are many counts of this clonotype. The chain recombines TRBV7-9 with TRBJ1-5; D is perhaps TRBD1 (5 bases). The V and J ends lost 4 bases and 2 bases respectively, with 12 bases between them. Germline V gives CDR1 SEHNR, CDR2 FQNEAQ (reference sequence). The CDR3 loop spans 15 amino acids. This CDR3 reads CASSSARGGNQPQHF. The CDR3 coding sequence is TGTGCCAGCAGCTCTGCCCGGGGGGGCAATCAGCCCCAGCATTTT.

This clonotype was seen more than once but under ten times. The chain links TRBV13 to TRBJ1-2, with 10 bases that match TRBD1. This CDR3 is 15 amino acids long. Trimming took 7 bases from V and 5 from J; bases not matched to a gene: 10. CDR1 PRHDT and CDR2 FYEKMQ come from the germline V gene (reference sequence). The CDR3 coding sequence is TGTGCCAGCACGCTTGCAGGACAGGGGGGGTATGGCTACACCTTC. Its protein is CASTLAGQGGYGYTF.

The CDR3 here is CASSYSLGERLGETQYF. CDR3 sequence (DNA): TGTGCCAGCAGTTACTCTTTAGGGGAAAGGTTGGGGGAGACCCAGTACTTC. The V gene is TRBV6-6, the J gene TRBJ2-5, with D tentatively TRBD1 (5 bases). The CDR3 extends over 17 amino acids. Trimming took 0 bases from V and 5 from J, leaving 19 bases between them. Germline CDR1 is MNHNY and CDR2 is SVGAGI (reference sequence).

A note on this clonotype: One junction end disagrees with the germline gene, perhaps due to a read error. The genes are TRBV7-6 and TRBJ2-1; D may be TRBD2 (7 bases). The germline V gene has CDR1 SGHVS and CDR2 FNYEAQ. The CDR3 is 14 residues long. The CDR3 region is CATSRGGEDNEQFF. The DNA of the CDR3 is TGTGCCACCAGCAGAGGGGGGGAGGACAATGAGCAGTTCTTC.

The rearrangement uses TRBV6-2 or TRBV6-3 and TRBJ1-4; weak D call: TRBD1 (5 bases). CDR3 size: 15 residues. Trimming shortened V by 2 bases and J by 7 bases, and 14 bases separated the two germline ends. Germline assignment: CDR1 MNHEY and CDR2 SVGEGT. This CDR3 reads CASSYPQGVGEKLFF. In DNA, the CDR3 is TGTGCCAGCAGTTACCCGCAGGGTGTCGGTGAAAAACTGTTTTTT.

The chain links TRBV7-9 to TRBJ1-1; possible D gene TRBD1, 5 bases. CDR1 and CDR2 from the germline V gene are SEHNR and FQNEAQ (reference sequence). The CDR3 totals 17 residues. Trimming shortened V by 6 bases and J by 0 bases, and 20 bases separated the two germline ends. CDR3 nucleotides: TGTGCCAGCAGTTCCAGGGTGGGGGGGTTTATGAACACTGAAGCTTTCTTT. Translated, it gives CASSSRVGGFMNTEAFF.

The gene calls are TRBV6-1 and TRBJ1-1; tentatively, D is TRBD1 (5 bases). The CDR3 is made up of 15 amino acids. Trimming took off 1 base at V and 5 bases at J, with 14 bases between the two ends. Germline CDR1 and CDR2: MNHNS and SASEGT. This chain's CDR3 is CASSEGVGARTEAFF. The CDR3 DNA follows: TGTGCCAGCAGTGAAGGGGTAGGGGCGCGAACTGAAGCTTTCTTT.

This clonotype showed up just a few times. The rearrangement uses TRBV7-2 and TRBJ2-7, with a tentative D call TRBD2 (5 bases). The CDR3 covers 14 residues. Germline loops: CDR1 SGHTA, CDR2 FQGNSA. Deletions cut 2 bases from V and 5 bases from J, with 13 bases between. The CDR3 DNA sequence: TGTGCCAGCAGCTTACGTGGGCACGGGGACGAGCAGTACTTC. Its translation: CASSLRGHGDEQYF.

The sample holds many counts of this clonotype. The CDR3 coding sequence is TGTGCCAGCAGCCCCTATACAGGGGAGAGCAATCAGCCCCAGCATTTT. Its protein product is CASSPYTGESNQPQHF. The rearrangement links TRBV7-6 to TRBJ1-5, with TRBD1 matching over 7 bases. CDR3 size: 16 residues. Germline V gives CDR1 SGHVS, CDR2 FNYEAQ. The V segment lost 5 bases and the J segment 1 base; nucleotides outside the gene matches: 8.

The chain has TRBV19 and TRBJ1-5; D is unresolved. This CDR3 has 17 residues. V lost 5 bases and J lost 5, with 22 bases in between. Per the germline V gene, CDR1 is LNHDA and CDR2 is SQIVND (reference sequence). In nucleotides, the CDR3 is TGTGCCAGTAGTCGTTCGGCCGTTACAATGAGGGATCAGCCCCAGCATTTT. It translates to CASSRSAVTMRDQPQHF.

This clonotype was observed once. V gene TRBV6-8 combines with J gene TRBJ2-1, with 9 bases fitting TRBD1. The CDR3 is made up of 15 amino acids. CDR1 is MNHGY, CDR2 SAAAGT, per germline. The trim removed 6 bases at V and 7 bases at J, leaving 10 bases unmatched. CDR3 sequence reads: CASRKTGGVGNEQFF. The CDR3 nucleotides read TGTGCCAGCAGGAAAACAGGGGGCGTGGGAAATGAGCAGTTCTTC.

This clonotype was recorded once. V usage is TRBV19 and J usage is TRBJ2-1; 16 nucleotides line up with TRBD2. Losses at the gene ends were 1 base for V and 0 bases for J; bases not matched to a gene: 3. Germline V lookup: CDR1 LNHDA, CDR2 SQIVND (reference sequence). CDR3 size: 19 residues. CDR3 in amino acids: CASSIGGTSGGGSYNEQFF. The DNA of the CDR3 is TGTGCCAGTAGTATAGGGGGGACTAGCGGGGGGGGCTCCTACAATGAGCAGTTCTTC.

This clonotype has a handful of counts. The chain recombines TRBV19 with TRBJ2-1, with D possibly matching TRBD1 (6 bases). The V gene lost 0 bases and the J gene lost 5 bases, with 8 bases spanning the gap. CDR1 and CDR2 from the germline V gene are LNHDA and SQIVND (reference sequence). The CDR3 runs to 14 residues. The CDR3 region is CASSIEGQNNEQFF. In DNA, the CDR3 is TGTGCCAGTAGTATAGAAGGACAGAACAATGAGCAGTTCTTC.

This clonotype was observed a few times. A much larger clonotype is one base distant, so this may be a read error. J is TRBJ2-3 and V is TRBV11-2; D is unresolved. Trimming shortened V by 2 bases and J by 4 bases, and 4 bases separated the two germline ends. CDR1 and CDR2 from the germline V gene are SGHAT and FQNNGV. The CDR3 runs 12 residues. CDR3 sequence (DNA): TGTGCCAGCAGCTTAACTTCAGATACGCAGTATTTT. This gives the protein CASSLTSDTQYF.